Listed below are T cell receptor beta chains from one sample, sequenced in a study of cytomegalovirus exposure and HLA in healthy donors. Profiled with immunoSEQ multiplex PCR; TCRdb holds only in-frame clones, not every one. The sample lists some 170,000 clones; roughly 10% were seen once. The sample was PBMCs. These receptors were taken from a woman younger than 45 in good health and CMV-seropositive. CDR3s include the opening cysteine and the closing phenylalanine or tryptophan. Each record gives: D gene, V gene, clone size, J gene, CDR3 DNA, CDR3 protein. A D gene is named only where the DNA matches it firmly. Clone size appears in some rows only: once, few, many, or a class for an expanded clone.

>TRBD1|TRBV5-4|few|TRBJ2-1
TGTGCCAGCATGGGGGGGACAGGGGACTACAATGAGCAGTTCTTC
CASMGGTGDYNEQFF
>TRBD1|TRBV25-1|NA|TRBJ2-1
TGTGCCAGCACCGGGGACAGGGGGGCCGAGGGCTACAATGAGCAGTTCTTC
CASTGDRGAEGYNEQFF
>NA|TRBV27|NA|TRBJ2-3
TGTGCCAGCACCAGACAGGGCACAGATACGCAGTATTTT
CASTRQGTDTQYF
>NA|TRBV9|NA|TRBJ2-1
TGTGCCAGCAGCGTAGTAGGAGGACTTCCAACTCGTACCTACAATGAGCAGTTCTTC
CASSVVGGLPTRTYNEQFF
>NA|TRBV19|NA|TRBJ2-1
TGTGCCAGTAGTATCGCACCTCTAAACCCCTACAATGAGCAGTTCTTC
CASSIAPLNPYNEQFF
>TRBD1|TRBV29-1|NA|TRBJ2-2
TGCAGCGTTGAAACAGGGGAAACAGGGCCCAACACCGGGGAGCTGTTTTTT
CSVETGETGPNTGELFF
>NA|TRBV4-1|few|TRBJ1-1
TGCGCCAGCAGCCAGCCGGGGGGAGGTACTGAAGCTTTCTTT
CASSQPGGGTEAFF
>TRBD1|TRBV5-1|NA|TRBJ2-6
TGCGCCAGCAGCTTGCCGACAGGGGTTGGGGCCAACGTCCTGACTTTC
CASSLPTGVGANVLTF
>TRBD1|TRBV6-5|NA|TRBJ1-6
TGTGCCAGCAGAATCCGACAGGGACATTCACCCCTCCACTTT
CASRIRQGHSPLHF
>TRBD2|TRBV5-1|few|TRBJ2-5
TGCGCCAGCAGCTTAGCGGGGGGCGTCGAGACCCAGTACTTC
CASSLAGGVETQYF
>NA|TRBV28|few|TRBJ2-7
TGTGCCAGCAGTTTAGACATCGGCTACGGGCAGTACTTC
CASSLDIGYGQYF
>NA|TRBV6-6|NA|TRBJ2-7
TGTGCCAGCAGTTACTCCGCCGACAGAGCCTACGAGCAGTACTTC
CASSYSADRAYEQYF
>NA|TRBV9|NA|TRBJ2-3
TGTGCCAGCAGCCCCCAAGCGGAGTCTAGCACAGATACGCAGTATTTT
CASSPQAESSTDTQYF
>TRBD1|TRBV5-1|NA|TRBJ1-4
TGCGCCAGCAGCCAACTGACACAGGGGACGGGTGAAAAACTGTTTTTT
CASSQLTQGTGEKLFF
>NA|TRBV21-1|NA|TRBJ2-2
TGTGCCAGCAGCAAACCGGGAGACCCCCGGGAGCTGTTTTTT
CASSKPGDPRELFF
>NA|TRBV2|NA|TRBJ2-5
TGTGCCAGCAGTGAGGACAGACTATCGCAAGAGACCCAGTACTTC
CASSEDRLSQETQYF
>NA|TRBV4-1|NA|TRBJ1-5
TGCGCCAGCAGCCAAGAGGAGGGCAATCAGCCCCAGCATTTT
CASSQEEGNQPQHF
>NA|TRBV9|few|TRBJ1-2
TGTGCCAGCAGCGGTTGGGGGAGGGATAGCTATGGCTACACCTTC
CASSGWGRDSYGYTF
>NA|TRBV6-1|few|TRBJ2-1
TGTGCCAGCACCCAGGGTAGCGGCCTCTACAATGAGCAGTTCTTC
CASTQGSGLYNEQFF
>NA|TRBV19|few|TRBJ2-7
TGTGCCAGTAGGGTCCAGATCGGGGGCTCCTACGAGCAGTACTTC
CASRVQIGGSYEQYF
>TRBD1|TRBV29-1|NA|TRBJ2-5
TGCAGCGTTGTACAGGGGGCAGGAGAGACCCAGTACTTC
CSVVQGAGETQYF
>NA|TRBV7-6|few|TRBJ1-2
TGTGCCAGCAGCTTAAATCCAGGTTCCCGCTATGGCTACACCTTC
CASSLNPGSRYGYTF
>NA|TRBV5-4|few|TRBJ2-5
TGTGCCAGCAGCTTAGACAGTTTAGAGACCCAGTACTTC
CASSLDSLETQYF
>NA|TRBV29-1|NA|TRBJ2-5
TGCAGCGTTGGATGGGGAGCGGAGACCCAGTACTTC
CSVGWGAETQYF
>NA|TRBV19|NA|TRBJ2-5
TGTGCCAGTATAGAAGCGGGTGGAGAGACCCAGTACTTC
CASIEAGGETQYF
>NA|TRBV5-1|few|TRBJ2-5
TGCGCCAGCAGCTTGGCCGTGACGGGGACCCAGTACTTC
CASSLAVTGTQYF
>NA|TRBV5-1|NA|TRBJ2-1
TGCGCCAGCAGCCAATTAGCGAACTCCTACAATGAGCAGTTCTTC
CASSQLANSYNEQFF
>TRBD2|TRBV7-2|NA|TRBJ2-3
TGTGCCAGCAGCCCCCAGGGAGGGAGGACAGATACGCAGTATTTT
CASSPQGGRTDTQYF
>TRBD2|TRBV7-7|few|TRBJ2-1
TGTGCCAGCAGCCCTGGGACTAGCGGGAGAGCTGAGCAGTTCTTC
CASSPGTSGRAEQFF
>NA|TRBV5-1|NA|TRBJ2-7
TGCGCCAGCAGCTTGGCGGGCGGGACTCCATCCTACGAGCAGTACTTC
CASSLAGGTPSYEQYF
>TRBD2|TRBV29-1|few|TRBJ2-2
TGCAGCGTTGGATCGGGACTAGCGGTTACCGGGGAGCTGTTTTTT
CSVGSGLAVTGELFF
>TRBD2|TRBV9|once|TRBJ2-3
TGTGCCAGCAGCGTCTCCCTAGCGGGACTCACAGATACGCAGTATTTT
CASSVSLAGLTDTQYF
>NA|TRBV19|NA|TRBJ1-1
TGTGCCTCCCCGAGGACAGTCCAGCCTGAAGCTTTCTTT
CASPRTVQPEAFF
>TRBD1|TRBV28|NA|TRBJ1-5
TGTGCCAGCAGCTCGAACGACAGGGTTGGCAATCAGCCCCAGCATTTT
CASSSNDRVGNQPQHF
>TRBD1|TRBV27|few|TRBJ1-2
TGTGCCAGCAGTTTAAGGACAGGGATGAAAGGCTACACCTTC
CASSLRTGMKGYTF
>NA|TRBV2|NA|TRBJ2-3
TGTGCCAGCCAACAGGTGGGGGGATCCCGGGCAGATACGCAGTATTTT
CASQQVGGSRADTQYF
>NA|TRBV19|NA|TRBJ2-2
TGTGCCACCTCGTTAGCGGAAAAGGCCGGGGAGCTGTTTTTT
CATSLAEKAGELFF
>TRBD1|TRBV27|many|TRBJ1-5
TGTGCCAGCAGTCGCCTACAGGGGACGGGCAATCAGCCCCAGCATTTT
CASSRLQGTGNQPQHF
>NA|TRBV4-1|NA|TRBJ1-2
TGCGCCAGCAGCCAATCGCAGGGTCTGAACTATGGCTACACCTTC
CASSQSQGLNYGYTF
>TRBD2|TRBV15|NA|TRBJ2-7
TGTGCCACCAGCAGAGATAGCGGGAGCAACGAGCAGTACTTC
CATSRDSGSNEQYF
>NA|TRBV2|NA|TRBJ2-1
TGTGCCAGCAGTGAATACAATGGGCAGTTCTTC
CASSEYNGQFF
>NA|TRBV7-2|many|TRBJ2-2
TGTGCCAGCAGCCCCGGGTGGGAGCTGTTTTTT
CASSPGWELFF
>TRBD1|TRBV27|NA|TRBJ1-2
TGTGCCAGCAGTTTCAGGGACAGTTTCTATGGCTACACCTTC
CASSFRDSFYGYTF
>NA|TRBV14|few|TRBJ1-1
TGTGCCAGCAGCCAAGCGGGAGGGACTGAAGCTTTCTTT
CASSQAGGTEAFF
>NA|TRBV28|NA|TRBJ2-3
TGTGCCAGCAGTTTAAAAACAGAGATCCCAGATACGCAGTATTTT
CASSLKTEIPDTQYF
>TRBD1|TRBV4-1|NA|TRBJ2-7
TGCGCCAGCAGCCGGTTGCCCGGGACAGGGCTCTCCTACGAGCAGTACTTC
CASSRLPGTGLSYEQYF
>NA|TRBV14|NA|TRBJ2-1
TGTGCCAGCAGCCAATACGGGGCGGAGGGGCAGTTCTTC
CASSQYGAEGQFF
>TRBD1|TRBV6-5|few|TRBJ1-6
TGTGCCAGCAGGCCCCAAGGACAGGAAACGTCACCCCTCCACTTT
CASRPQGQETSPLHF
>NA|TRBV29-1|few|TRBJ2-5
TGCAGCGCCACTCCGACAGGCCAAGAGACCCAGTACTTC
CSATPTGQETQYF
>TRBD2|TRBV5-1|few|TRBJ2-5
TGCGCCAGCAGCTTGCCTAGGCTAAAGCGGGAGGTAGGAGAGACCCAGTACTTC
CASSLPRLKREVGETQYF
>NA|TRBV15|NA|TRBJ1-2
TGTGCCACCAAGGGGGGGCGAGATTTTAACTATGGCTACACCTTC
CATKGGRDFNYGYTF
>NA|TRBV27|few|TRBJ2-6
TGTGCCAGCAGTTTACCCCAGGGGGGCTCTGGGGCCAACGTCCTGACTTTC
CASSLPQGGSGANVLTF
>TRBD1|TRBV2|few|TRBJ2-6
TGTGCCAGCAGTGAAGCGGGACAGGGACTATCTGGGGCCAACGTCCTGACTTTC
CASSEAGQGLSGANVLTF
>NA|TRBV27|NA|TRBJ2-7
TGTGCCAGCAGTCGGTACAGCTCCTACGAGCAGTACTTC
CASSRYSSYEQYF
>NA|TRBV7-2|NA|TRBJ1-2
TGTGCCAGCAGCTTGGGACTGGCAGGGAGGGTCTACACCTTC
CASSLGLAGRVYTF
>TRBD2|TRBV7-2|few|TRBJ2-3
TGTGCCAGCAGCCCGACCCCTCTAGCGGGAGGCACAGATACGCAGTATTTT
CASSPTPLAGGTDTQYF
>NA|TRBV5-4|NA|TRBJ2-1
TGTGCCAGCAGCTTGGGGCCAGAGCAGTTCTTC
CASSLGPEQFF
>NA|TRBV7-9|NA|TRBJ1-1
TGTGCCAGCAGCCCCTCCCGGGGTCCGAACACTGAAGCTTTCTTT
CASSPSRGPNTEAFF
>TRBD2|TRBV27|few|TRBJ2-1
TGTGCCAGCAGTTCCGGGACTAGTGCCTACAATGAGCAGTTCTTC
CASSSGTSAYNEQFF